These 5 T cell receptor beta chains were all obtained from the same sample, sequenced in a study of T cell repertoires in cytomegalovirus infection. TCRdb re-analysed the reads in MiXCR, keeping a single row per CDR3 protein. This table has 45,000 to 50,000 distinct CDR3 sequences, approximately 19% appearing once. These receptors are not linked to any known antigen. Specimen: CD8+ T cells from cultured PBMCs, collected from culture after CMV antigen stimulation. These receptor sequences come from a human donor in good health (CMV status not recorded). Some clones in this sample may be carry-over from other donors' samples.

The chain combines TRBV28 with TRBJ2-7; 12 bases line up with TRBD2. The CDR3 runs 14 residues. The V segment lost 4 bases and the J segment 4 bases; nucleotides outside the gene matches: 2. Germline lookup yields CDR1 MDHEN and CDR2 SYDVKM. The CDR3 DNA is TGTGCCAGCAGTTGGACTAGCGGGGTGTACGAGCAGTACTTC. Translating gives CASSWTSGVYEQYF. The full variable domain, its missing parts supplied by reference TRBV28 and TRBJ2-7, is DVKVTQSSRYLVKRTGEKVFLECVQDMDHENMFWYRQDPGLGLRLIYFSYDVKMKEKGDIPEGYSVSREKKERFSLILESASTNQTSMYLCASSWTSGVYEQYFGPGTRLTVT.

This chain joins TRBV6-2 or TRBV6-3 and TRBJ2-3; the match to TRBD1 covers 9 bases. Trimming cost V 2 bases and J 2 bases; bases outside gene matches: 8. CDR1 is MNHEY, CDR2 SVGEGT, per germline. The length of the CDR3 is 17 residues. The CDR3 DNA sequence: TGTGCCAGCAGTTACGACGGACAGGGGCGCTACACAGATACGCAGTATTTT. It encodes CASSYDGQGRYTDTQYF.

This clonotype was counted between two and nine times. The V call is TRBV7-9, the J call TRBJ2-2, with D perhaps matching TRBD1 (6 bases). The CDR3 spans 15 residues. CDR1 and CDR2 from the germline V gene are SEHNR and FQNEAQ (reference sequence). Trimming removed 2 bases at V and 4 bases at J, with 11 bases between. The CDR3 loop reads CASSLLTGPTGELFF. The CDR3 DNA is TGTGCCAGCAGCTTATTGACAGGCCCCACCGGGGAGCTGTTTTTT.

The CDR3: CASSEWTKSNTGELFF. CDR3 coding DNA: TGTGCCAGCAGTGAATGGACGAAGTCGAACACCGGGGAGCTGTTTTTT. V gene TRBV25-1 combines with J gene TRBJ2-2; no clear D gene. The V and J ends lost 1 base and 0 bases respectively, with 9 bases between them. This CDR3 contains 16 residues. CDR1 MGHDK and CDR2 SYGVNS come from the germline V gene.

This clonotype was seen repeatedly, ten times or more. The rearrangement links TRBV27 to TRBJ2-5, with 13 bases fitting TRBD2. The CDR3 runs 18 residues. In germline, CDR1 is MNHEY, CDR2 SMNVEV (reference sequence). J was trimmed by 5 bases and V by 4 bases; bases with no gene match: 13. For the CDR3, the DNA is TGTGCCAGCAGTTCCCGACTAGCGGGAGGACCTGCCGGGGAGACCCAGTACTTC. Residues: CASSSRLAGGPAGETQYF.